This T cell receptor (beta chain) was captured by sequencing in a study of blood T cell repertoires in COVID-19. Study details: Samples taken during acute and convalescent COVID-19 were collected in the United States, Italy and Spain. Sources were T cells, B-cell-depleted T cells, or PBMCs; the material itself was cDNA or gDNA.

The CDR3 runs to 14 residues. Trimming cost V 4 bases and J 3 bases, with 14 bases left between them. CDR1 SGDLS and CDR2 YYNGEE come from the germline V gene. Judged by abundance, this clone is medium-sized. The identical CDR3 is also encoded by other nucleotide sequences in the sample. Assay: immunoSEQ multiplex PCR; the TCRdb copy retains only in-frame clones and omits some. The sample contains 77,000 or so clones, about 85% of which appear only once. The J gene is TRBJ2-7, the V gene TRBV9; weak D call: TRBD2 (6 bases). The TCR was taken from a man older than 75 with acute or convalescent COVID-19. The sequencing input was peripheral blood. CDR3 sequence (DNA): TGTGCCAGCAGCCCCTCGGGAGTAGGCTACGAGCAGTACTTC. Its protein is CASSPSGVGYEQYF.